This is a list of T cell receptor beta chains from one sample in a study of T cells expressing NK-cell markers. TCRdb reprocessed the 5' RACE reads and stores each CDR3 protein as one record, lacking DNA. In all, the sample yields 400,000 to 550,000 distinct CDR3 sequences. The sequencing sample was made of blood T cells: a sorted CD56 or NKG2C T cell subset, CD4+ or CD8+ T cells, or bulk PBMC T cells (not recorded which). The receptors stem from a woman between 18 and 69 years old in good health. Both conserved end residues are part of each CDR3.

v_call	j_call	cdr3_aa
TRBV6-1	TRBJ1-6	CASSMRGGWGWDNSPLHF
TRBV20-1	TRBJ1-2	CSASGSDPLGGYTF
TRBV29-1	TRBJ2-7	CSVVRDRGPEQYF
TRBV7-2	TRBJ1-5	CASSLAGGGSNQPQHF
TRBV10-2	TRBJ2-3	CASSEGQITDTQYF
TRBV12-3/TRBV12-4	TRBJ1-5	CASSLIRDPRLPQHF
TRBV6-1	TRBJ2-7	CASSEAKGRFYEQYF
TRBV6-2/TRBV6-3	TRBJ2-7	CASSYSTSGDSYEQYF
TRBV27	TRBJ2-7	CASSLRGSWEQYF
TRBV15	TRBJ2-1	CATSDVFTYNKQFF
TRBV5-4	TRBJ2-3	CASSLGGVSTDTQYF
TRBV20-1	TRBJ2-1	CSARAGDEQFF
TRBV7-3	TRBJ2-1	CASSRAGGLDEQFF
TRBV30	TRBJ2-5	CAWDRGSGGDAIGETQYF
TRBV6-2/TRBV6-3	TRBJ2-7	CASSDRSYEQYF
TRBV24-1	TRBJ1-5	CATSDPRQGDQPQHF
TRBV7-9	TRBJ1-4	CASSLWSVEKLFF
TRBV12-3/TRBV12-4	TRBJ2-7	CASSLRLAAGEQYF
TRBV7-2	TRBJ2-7	CASSRSGRAYEQYF
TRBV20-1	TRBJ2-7	CSAWTVPSSYEQYF
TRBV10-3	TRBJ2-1	CAISDGTSSYNEQFF
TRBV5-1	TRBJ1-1	CASSLYVTGNTEAFF
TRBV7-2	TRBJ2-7	CASSLQRPHEQYF
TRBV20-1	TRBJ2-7	CSARVGGGERDEQYF
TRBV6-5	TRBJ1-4	CASSYSPGNEKLFF
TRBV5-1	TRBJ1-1	CASTIGTENTEAFF
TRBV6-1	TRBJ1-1	CSAGTGGRDTEAFF
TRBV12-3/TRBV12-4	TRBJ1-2	CASSGPRDTFYGYTF
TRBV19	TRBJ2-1	CASSIMTGVSYNEQFF
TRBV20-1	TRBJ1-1	CSAPPPRGWTEAFF
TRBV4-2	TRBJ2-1	CASSGDVLAGLSYNEQFF
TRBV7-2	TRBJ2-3	CASSYLAASTDTQYF
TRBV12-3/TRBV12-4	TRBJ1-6	CASSPVGPGNSPLHF
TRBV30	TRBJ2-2	CAWRARSTGELFF
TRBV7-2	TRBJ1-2	CASSLALLGGYTF
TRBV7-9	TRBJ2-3	CASSLNVGQGDTQYF
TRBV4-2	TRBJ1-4	CASSRGATNEKLFF
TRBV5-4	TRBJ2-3	CASSRRTDNTQYF